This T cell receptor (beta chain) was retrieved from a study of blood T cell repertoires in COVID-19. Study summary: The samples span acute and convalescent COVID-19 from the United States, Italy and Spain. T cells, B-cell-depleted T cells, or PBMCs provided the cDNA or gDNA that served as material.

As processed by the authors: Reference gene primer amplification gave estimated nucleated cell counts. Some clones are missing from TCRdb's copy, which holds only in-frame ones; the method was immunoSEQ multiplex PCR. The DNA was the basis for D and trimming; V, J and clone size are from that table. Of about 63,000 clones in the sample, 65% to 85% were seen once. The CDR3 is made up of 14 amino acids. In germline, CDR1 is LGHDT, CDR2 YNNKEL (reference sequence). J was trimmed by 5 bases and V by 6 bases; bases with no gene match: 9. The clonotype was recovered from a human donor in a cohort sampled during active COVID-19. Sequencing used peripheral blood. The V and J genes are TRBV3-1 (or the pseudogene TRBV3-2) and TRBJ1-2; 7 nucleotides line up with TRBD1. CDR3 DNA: TGTGCCAGCAGTTTGGACAGGAACTATTATGGCTACACCTTC. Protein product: CASSLDRNYYGYTF.